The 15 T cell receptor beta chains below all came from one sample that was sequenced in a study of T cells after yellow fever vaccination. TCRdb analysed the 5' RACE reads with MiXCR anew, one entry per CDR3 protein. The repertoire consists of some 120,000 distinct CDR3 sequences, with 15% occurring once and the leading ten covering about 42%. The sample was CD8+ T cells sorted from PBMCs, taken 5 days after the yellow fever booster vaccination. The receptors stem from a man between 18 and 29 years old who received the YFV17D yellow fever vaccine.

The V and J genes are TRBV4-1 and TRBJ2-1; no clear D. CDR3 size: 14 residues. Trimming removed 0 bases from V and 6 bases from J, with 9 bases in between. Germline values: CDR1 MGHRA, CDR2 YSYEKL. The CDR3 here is CASSQDSATNEQFF. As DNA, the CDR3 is TGCGCCAGCAGCCAAGACTCGGCGACCAATGAGCAGTTCTTC.

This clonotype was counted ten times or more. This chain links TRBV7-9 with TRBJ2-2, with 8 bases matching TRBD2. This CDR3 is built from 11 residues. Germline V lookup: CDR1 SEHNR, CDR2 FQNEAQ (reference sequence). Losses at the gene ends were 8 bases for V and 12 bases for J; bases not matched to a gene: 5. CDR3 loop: CASEIAGQLFF. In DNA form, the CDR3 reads TGTGCCAGCGAAATAGCGGGGCAGCTGTTTTTT.

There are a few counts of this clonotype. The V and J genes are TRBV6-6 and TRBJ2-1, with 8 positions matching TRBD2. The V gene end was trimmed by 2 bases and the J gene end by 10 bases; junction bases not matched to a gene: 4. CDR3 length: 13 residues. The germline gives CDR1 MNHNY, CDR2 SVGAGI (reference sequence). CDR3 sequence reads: CASSYARGGEQFF. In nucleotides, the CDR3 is TGTGCCAGCAGTTACGCCCGGGGGGGCGAGCAGTTCTTC.

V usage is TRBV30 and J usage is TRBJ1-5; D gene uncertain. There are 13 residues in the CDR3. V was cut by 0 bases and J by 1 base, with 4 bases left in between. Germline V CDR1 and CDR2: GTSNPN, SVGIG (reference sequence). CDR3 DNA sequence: TGTGCCTGGAGTGTAGCCAGCAATCAGCCCCAGCATTTT. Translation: CAWSVASNQPQHF.

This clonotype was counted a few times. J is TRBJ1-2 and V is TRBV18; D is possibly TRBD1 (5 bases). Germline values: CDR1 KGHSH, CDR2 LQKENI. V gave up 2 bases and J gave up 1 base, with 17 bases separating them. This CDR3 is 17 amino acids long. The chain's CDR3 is CASSPNVTREINYGYTF. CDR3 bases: TGTGCCAGCTCACCAAACGTTACCAGGGAAATTAACTATGGCTACACCTTC.

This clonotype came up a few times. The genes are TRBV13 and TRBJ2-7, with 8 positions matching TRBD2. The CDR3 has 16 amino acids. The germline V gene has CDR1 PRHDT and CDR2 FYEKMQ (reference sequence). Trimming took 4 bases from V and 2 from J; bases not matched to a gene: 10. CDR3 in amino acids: CASSWRTGGETYEQYF. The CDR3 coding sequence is TGTGCCAGCAGCTGGCGCACCGGGGGGGAGACCTACGAGCAGTACTTC.

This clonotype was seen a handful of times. CDR3 in amino acids: CASSYPRILTSVAETQYF. The CDR3 DNA reads TGTGCCAGCAGTTACCCACGAATCCTAACTAGCGTTGCAGAGACCCAGTACTTC. The chain uses TRBV6-6 and TRBJ2-5; TRBD2 agrees at 7 bases. J lost 4 bases, V lost 2 bases, and 16 bases had no gene match. The CDR3 covers 18 residues. The germline V gene has CDR1 MNHNY and CDR2 SVGAGI (reference sequence).

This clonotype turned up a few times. CDR3 nucleotides: TGCAGCGTTGAGGACAGTAATGAAAAACTGTTTTTT. Protein: CSVEDSNEKLFF. The J gene is TRBJ1-4, the V gene TRBV29-1, with a tentative D call TRBD1 (6 bases). The germline CDR1 and CDR2 sequences are SQVTM and ANQGSEA. Trimming pared 3 bases from V and 4 bases from J, leaving 6 bases between. The length of the CDR3 is 12 residues.

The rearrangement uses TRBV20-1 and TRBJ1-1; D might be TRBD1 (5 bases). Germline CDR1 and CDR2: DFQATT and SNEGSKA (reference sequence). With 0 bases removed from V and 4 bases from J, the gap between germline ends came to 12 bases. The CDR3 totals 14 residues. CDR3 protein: CSAREVGTPTEAFF. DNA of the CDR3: TGCAGTGCTAGAGAGGTGGGGACGCCCACTGAAGCTTTCTTT.

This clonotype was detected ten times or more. The CDR3, as DNA: TGTGCCAGCAGCTTAGTGGAGACCCAGTACTTC. It encodes CASSLVETQYF. The chain carries TRBV11-2 and TRBJ2-5; D unclear. Germline V gene sequence: CDR1 SGHAT, CDR2 FQNNGV. V dropped 1 base and J dropped 5 bases, with 2 bases sitting between them. The CDR3 extends over 11 amino acids.

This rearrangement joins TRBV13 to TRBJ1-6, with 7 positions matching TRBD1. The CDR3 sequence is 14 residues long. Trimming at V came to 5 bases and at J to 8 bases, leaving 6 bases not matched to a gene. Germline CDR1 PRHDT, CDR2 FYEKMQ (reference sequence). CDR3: CASSPGQRDSPLHF. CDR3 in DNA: TGTGCCAGCAGCCCGGGACAGCGAGATTCACCCCTCCACTTT. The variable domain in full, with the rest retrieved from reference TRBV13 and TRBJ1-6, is AAGVIQSPRHLIKEKRETATLKCYPIPRHDTVYWYQQGPGQDPQFLISFYEKMQSDKGSIPDRFSAQQFSDYHSELNMSSLELGDSALYFCASSPGQRDSPLHFGNGTRLTVT.

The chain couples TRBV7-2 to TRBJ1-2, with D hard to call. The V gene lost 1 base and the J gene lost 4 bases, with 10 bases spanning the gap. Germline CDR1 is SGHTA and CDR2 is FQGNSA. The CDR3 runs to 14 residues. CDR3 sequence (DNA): TGTGCCAGCAGCTTAGATGGCAGGCCCTATGGCTACACCTTC. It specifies CASSLDGRPYGYTF.

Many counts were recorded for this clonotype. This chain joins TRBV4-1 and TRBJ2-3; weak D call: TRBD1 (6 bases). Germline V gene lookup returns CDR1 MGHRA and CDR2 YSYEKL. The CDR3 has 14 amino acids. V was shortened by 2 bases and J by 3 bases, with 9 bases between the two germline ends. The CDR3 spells CASSQRQGTDTQYF. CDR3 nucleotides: TGCGCCAGCAGCCAACGGCAGGGGACAGATACGCAGTATTTT.

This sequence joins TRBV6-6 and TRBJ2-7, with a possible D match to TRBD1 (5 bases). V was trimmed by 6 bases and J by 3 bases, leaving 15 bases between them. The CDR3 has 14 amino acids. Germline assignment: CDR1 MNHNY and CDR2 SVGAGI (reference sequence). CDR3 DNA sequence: TGTGCCAGCAGGGCTGTAGGGGCTGGCTACGAGCAGTACTTC. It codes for CASRAVGAGYEQYF.

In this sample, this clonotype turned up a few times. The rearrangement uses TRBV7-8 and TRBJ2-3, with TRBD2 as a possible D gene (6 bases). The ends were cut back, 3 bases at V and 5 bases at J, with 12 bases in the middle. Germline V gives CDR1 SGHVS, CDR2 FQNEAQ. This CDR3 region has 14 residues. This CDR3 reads CASSFRGVEDTQYF. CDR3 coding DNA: TGTGCCAGCAGCTTCCGCGGGGTCGAAGATACGCAGTATTTT.